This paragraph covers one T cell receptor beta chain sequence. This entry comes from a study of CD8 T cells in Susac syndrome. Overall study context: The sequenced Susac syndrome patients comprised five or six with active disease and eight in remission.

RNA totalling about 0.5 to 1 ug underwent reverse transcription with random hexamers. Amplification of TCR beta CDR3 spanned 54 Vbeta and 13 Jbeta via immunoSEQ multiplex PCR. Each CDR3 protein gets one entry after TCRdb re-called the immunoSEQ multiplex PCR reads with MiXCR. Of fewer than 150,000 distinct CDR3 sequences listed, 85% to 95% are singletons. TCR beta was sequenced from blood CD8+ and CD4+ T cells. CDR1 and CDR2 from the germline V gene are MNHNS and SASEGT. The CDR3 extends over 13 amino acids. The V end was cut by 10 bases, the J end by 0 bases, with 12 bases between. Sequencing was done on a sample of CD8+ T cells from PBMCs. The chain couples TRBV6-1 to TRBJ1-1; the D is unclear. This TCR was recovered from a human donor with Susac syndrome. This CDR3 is CATFGAVNTEAFF. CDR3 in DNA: TGTGCCACCTTCGGAGCGGTGAACACTGAAGCTTTCTTT.